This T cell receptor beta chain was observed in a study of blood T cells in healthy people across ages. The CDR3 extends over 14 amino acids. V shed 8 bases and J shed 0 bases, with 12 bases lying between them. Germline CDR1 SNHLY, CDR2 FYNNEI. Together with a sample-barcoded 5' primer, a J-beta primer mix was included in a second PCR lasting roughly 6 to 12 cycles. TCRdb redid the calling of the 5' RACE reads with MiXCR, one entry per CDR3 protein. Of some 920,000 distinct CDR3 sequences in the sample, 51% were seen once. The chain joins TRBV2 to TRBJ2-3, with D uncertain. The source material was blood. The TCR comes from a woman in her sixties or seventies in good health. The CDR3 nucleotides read TGTGCCAGCGAGGTCCAGGCGAGCACAGATACGCAGTATTTT. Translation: CASEVQASTDTQYF.